Listed below are T cell receptor beta chains from one sample, sequenced in a study of cytomegalovirus exposure and HLA in healthy donors. Using immunoSEQ multiplex PCR, the repertoire was profiled, and TCRdb retains in-frame clones only, with some absent. The sample lists some 200,000 clones; more than 85% were seen once. The sample was PBMCs. Source of these receptors: a girl less than two years old in good health and CMV-seronegative. Each CDR3 is given with its conserved first and last residue. Each record gives: D gene, clone size, V gene, J gene, CDR3 protein, CDR3 DNA. A D gene is named only where the DNA matches it firmly. Part of the rows lack a size; the others show once, few, many or a class for expanded clones.

d_call: .
clone_size: .
v_call: TRBV6-4
j_call: TRBJ1-1
cdr3_aa: CASSVLKRPWVGEAFF
cdr3_nt: TGTGCCAGCAGCGTACTCAAGCGGCCATGGGTGGGTGAAGCTTTCTTT

d_call: .
clone_size: .
v_call: TRBV10-1
j_call: TRBJ1-3
cdr3_aa: CASSQNSGNTIYF
cdr3_nt: TGCGCCAGCAGTCAAAACTCTGGAAACACCATATATTTT

d_call: TRBD2
clone_size: .
v_call: TRBV7-2
j_call: TRBJ2-7
cdr3_aa: CASSLGLAGSREQYF
cdr3_nt: TGTGCCAGCAGCTTGGGACTAGCGGGAAGTCGCGAGCAGTACTTC

d_call: .
clone_size: .
v_call: TRBV29-1
j_call: TRBJ2-3
cdr3_aa: CSVRDNTDTQYF
cdr3_nt: TGCAGCGTAAGAGACAACACAGATACGCAGTATTTT

d_call: .
clone_size: .
v_call: TRBV5-1
j_call: TRBJ1-2
cdr3_aa: CASSFRGALGDGYTF
cdr3_nt: TGCGCCAGCAGCTTCAGGGGAGCCCTGGGTGATGGCTACACCTTC

d_call: .
clone_size: .
v_call: TRBV27
j_call: TRBJ1-1
cdr3_aa: CASSLRGGRMNTEAFF
cdr3_nt: TGTGCCAGCAGTTTACGGGGGGGGAGAATGAACACTGAAGCTTTCTTT

d_call: .
clone_size: .
v_call: TRBV6-5
j_call: TRBJ2-3
cdr3_aa: CASSYSPGVSTDTQYF
cdr3_nt: TGTGCCAGCAGTTACTCTCCGGGGGTTAGCACAGATACGCAGTATTTT

d_call: TRBD2
clone_size: .
v_call: TRBV14
j_call: TRBJ2-3
cdr3_aa: CASSQESWTSGTDTQYF
cdr3_nt: TGTGCCAGCAGCCAAGAATCCTGGACTAGCGGCACAGATACGCAGTATTTT

d_call: TRBD2
clone_size: .
v_call: TRBV4-1
j_call: TRBJ2-3
cdr3_aa: CASSQEGIGRAGESDTQYF
cdr3_nt: TGCGCCAGCAGCCAAGAGGGCATCGGAAGAGCGGGGGAGTCAGATACGCAGTATTTT

d_call: TRBD1
clone_size: .
v_call: TRBV30
j_call: TRBJ1-6
cdr3_aa: CAWSVLRGGGGSYNSPLHF
cdr3_nt: TGTGCCTGGAGTGTACTTCGAGGGGGCGGAGGCTCCTATAATTCACCCCTCCACTTT

d_call: .
clone_size: .
v_call: TRBV7-9
j_call: TRBJ1-3
cdr3_aa: CASSLRDGNTIYF
cdr3_nt: TGTGCCAGCAGCTTGAGGGATGGAAACACCATATATTTT

d_call: .
clone_size: .
v_call: TRBV7-2
j_call: TRBJ1-1
cdr3_aa: CASSLVGWESGLNTEAFF
cdr3_nt: TGTGCCAGCAGCTTAGTTGGGTGGGAGAGTGGGTTGAACACTGAAGCTTTCTTT

d_call: .
clone_size: .
v_call: TRBV27
j_call: TRBJ2-1
cdr3_aa: CASSRYNEQFF
cdr3_nt: TGTGCCAGCAGCCGCTACAATGAGCAGTTCTTC

d_call: .
clone_size: once
v_call: TRBV6-1
j_call: TRBJ2-7
cdr3_aa: CASSLLFYEQYF
cdr3_nt: TGTGCCAGCTCACTTTTATTCTACGAGCAGTACTTC

d_call: TRBD1
clone_size: .
v_call: TRBV27
j_call: TRBJ2-7
cdr3_aa: CASSFWSGQGPYEQYF
cdr3_nt: TGTGCCAGCAGTTTTTGGTCGGGACAGGGTCCCTACGAGCAGTACTTC

d_call: .
clone_size: .
v_call: TRBV2
j_call: TRBJ1-1
cdr3_aa: CAARQPGYTEAFF
cdr3_nt: TGTGCCGCCCGGCAACCGGGGTACACTGAAGCTTTCTTT

d_call: TRBD1
clone_size: .
v_call: TRBV7-9
j_call: TRBJ2-7
cdr3_aa: CASSRATGTPYEQYF
cdr3_nt: TGTGCCAGCAGCCGGGCGACAGGGACACCCTACGAGCAGTACTTC

d_call: TRBD1
clone_size: .
v_call: TRBV7-9
j_call: TRBJ1-2
cdr3_aa: CASSLVQGDYGYTF
cdr3_nt: TGTGCCAGCAGCTTAGTACAGGGGGACTATGGCTACACCTTC

d_call: .
clone_size: .
v_call: TRBV5-4
j_call: TRBJ1-2
cdr3_aa: CASSLPSGGQNGYTF
cdr3_nt: TGTGCCAGCAGTTTGCCCTCGGGGGGGCAAAATGGCTACACCTTC

d_call: TRBD1
clone_size: .
v_call: TRBV4-1
j_call: TRBJ2-7
cdr3_aa: CASSQDSRRQGPYEQYF
cdr3_nt: TGCGCCAGCAGCCAAGATTCTCGGCGACAGGGACCCTACGAGCAGTACTTC

d_call: .
clone_size: .
v_call: TRBV10-1
j_call: TRBJ2-7
cdr3_aa: CASSLDIEEVSYEQYF
cdr3_nt: TGCGCCAGCAGCCTGGATATCGAGGAAGTGTCCTACGAGCAGTACTTC

d_call: TRBD2
clone_size: .
v_call: TRBV4-1
j_call: TRBJ2-3
cdr3_aa: CASSHPSGVPDTQYF
cdr3_nt: TGCGCCAGCAGCCATCCTAGCGGCGTGCCAGATACGCAGTATTTT

d_call: TRBD1
clone_size: few
v_call: TRBV6-6
j_call: TRBJ1-3
cdr3_aa: CASSATGGSGNTIYF
cdr3_nt: TGTGCCAGCAGTGCCACAGGGGGCTCTGGAAACACCATATATTTT

d_call: .
clone_size: .
v_call: TRBV7-9
j_call: TRBJ2-5
cdr3_aa: CASSRGPAEETQYF
cdr3_nt: TGTGCCAGCAGCCGAGGGCCCGCTGAAGAGACCCAGTACTTC

d_call: .
clone_size: once
v_call: TRBV4-1
j_call: TRBJ2-2
cdr3_aa: CASSQEGVTNTGELFF
cdr3_nt: TGCGCCAGCAGCCAAGAAGGGGTTACGAACACCGGGGAGCTGTTTTTT

d_call: .
clone_size: .
v_call: TRBV4-2
j_call: TRBJ1-1
cdr3_aa: CASSQDRSRVNTEAFF
cdr3_nt: TGTGCCAGCAGCCAAGATCGGAGTCGAGTGAACACTGAAGCTTTCTTT

d_call: .
clone_size: .
v_call: TRBV11-2
j_call: TRBJ1-4
cdr3_aa: CASSLGRINEKLFF
cdr3_nt: TGTGCCAGCAGCTTGGGGCGGATTAATGAAAAACTGTTTTTT

d_call: TRBD1
clone_size: .
v_call: TRBV29-1
j_call: TRBJ1-1
cdr3_aa: CSVSGGINTEAFF
cdr3_nt: TGCAGCGTTTCAGGGGGGATTAACACTGAAGCTTTCTTT

d_call: .
clone_size: .
v_call: TRBV4-2
j_call: TRBJ1-2
cdr3_aa: CASSQDKTYYGYTF
cdr3_nt: TGTGCCAGCAGCCAAGATAAGACATACTATGGCTACACCTTC

d_call: TRBD1
clone_size: .
v_call: TRBV27
j_call: TRBJ1-1
cdr3_aa: CASSSRGPYTEAFF
cdr3_nt: TGTGCCAGCAGTTCCAGGGGGCCTTACACTGAAGCTTTCTTT

d_call: TRBD1
clone_size: .
v_call: TRBV9
j_call: TRBJ2-7
cdr3_aa: CASSVGRDRGREQYF
cdr3_nt: TGTGCCAGCAGCGTAGGTAGAGACAGGGGGCGCGAGCAGTACTTC

d_call: TRBD1
clone_size: few
v_call: TRBV4-3
j_call: TRBJ1-3
cdr3_aa: CASSPRTGRESGNTIYF
cdr3_nt: TGCGCCAGCAGCCCCCGGACAGGGAGGGAATCTGGAAACACCATATATTTT

d_call: .
clone_size: once
v_call: TRBV2
j_call: TRBJ2-1
cdr3_aa: CASTPTERVEQFF
cdr3_nt: TGTGCCAGCACCCCGACGGAGAGGGTGGAGCAGTTCTTC

d_call: .
clone_size: .
v_call: TRBV9
j_call: TRBJ2-1
cdr3_aa: CASSPRDYNEQFF
cdr3_nt: TGTGCCAGCAGCCCCCGGGATTACAATGAGCAGTTCTTC

d_call: .
clone_size: .
v_call: TRBV18
j_call: TRBJ2-7
cdr3_aa: CASSPGAESYEQYF
cdr3_nt: TGTGCCAGCTCACCAGGGGCCGAATCCTACGAGCAGTACTTC

d_call: .
clone_size: .
v_call: TRBV6-1
j_call: TRBJ1-1
cdr3_aa: CASSGTGSQAFF
cdr3_nt: TGTGCCAGCAGTGGGACTGGATCACAAGCTTTCTTT

d_call: .
clone_size: .
v_call: TRBV2
j_call: TRBJ2-3
cdr3_aa: CASSGNYQTSTDTQYF
cdr3_nt: TGTGCCAGCAGTGGTAACTATCAAACTAGCACAGATACGCAGTATTTT

d_call: TRBD2
clone_size: .
v_call: TRBV27
j_call: TRBJ2-7
cdr3_aa: CASRQGLAGEQYF
cdr3_nt: TGTGCCAGCAGACAGGGACTAGCCGGCGAGCAGTACTTC

d_call: TRBD1
clone_size: few
v_call: TRBV10-3
j_call: TRBJ2-3
cdr3_aa: CAIKGTGNTDTQYF
cdr3_nt: TGTGCCATCAAGGGGACAGGGAACACAGATACGCAGTATTTT

d_call: .
clone_size: once
v_call: TRBV5-4
j_call: TRBJ2-5
cdr3_aa: CASSLDGGRETQYF
cdr3_nt: TGTGCCAGCAGCTTGGATGGAGGGAGGGAGACCCAGTACTTC

d_call: .
clone_size: .
v_call: TRBV10-3
j_call: TRBJ2-1
cdr3_aa: CASAWSDRGNEQFF
cdr3_nt: TGTGCCTCAGCGTGGAGCGATAGAGGGAATGAGCAGTTCTTC

d_call: TRBD1
clone_size: .
v_call: TRBV6-1
j_call: TRBJ1-1
cdr3_aa: CASSEGPGTGNTEAFF
cdr3_nt: TGTGCCAGCAGTGAAGGTCCCGGGACAGGGAACACTGAAGCTTTCTTT

d_call: TRBD1
clone_size: .
v_call: TRBV5-4
j_call: TRBJ1-2
cdr3_aa: CASSFGKDRGYGYTF
cdr3_nt: TGTGCCAGCAGCTTCGGGAAGGACAGGGGCTATGGCTACACCTTC

d_call: .
clone_size: .
v_call: TRBV7-2
j_call: TRBJ2-3
cdr3_aa: CASSLLRDTQYF
cdr3_nt: TGTGCCAGCAGCTTATTGCGCGATACGCAGTATTTT

d_call: .
clone_size: .
v_call: TRBV11-2
j_call: TRBJ2-1
cdr3_aa: CASSLRLVYNEQFF
cdr3_nt: TGTGCCAGCAGCTTAAGACTAGTCTACAATGAGCAGTTCTTC

d_call: .
clone_size: .
v_call: TRBV11-2
j_call: TRBJ2-7
cdr3_aa: CASSSALGTLSYEQYF
cdr3_nt: TGTGCCAGCAGCTCCGCCCTAGGAACCCTCTCCTACGAGCAGTACTTC

d_call: .
clone_size: .
v_call: TRBV5-1
j_call: TRBJ2-7
cdr3_aa: CASSLDPAYEQYF
cdr3_nt: TGCGCCAGCAGCTTGGATCCAGCCTACGAGCAGTACTTC

d_call: .
clone_size: .
v_call: TRBV6-5
j_call: TRBJ1-6
cdr3_aa: CASREGTTNSPLHF
cdr3_nt: TGTGCCAGCAGAGAAGGGACAACCAATTCACCCCTCCACTTT

d_call: .
clone_size: once
v_call: TRBV4-1
j_call: TRBJ2-7
cdr3_aa: CASSPGVTVAYEQYF
cdr3_nt: TGCGCCAGCAGCCCAGGCGTAACCGTCGCCTACGAGCAGTACTTC

d_call: .
clone_size: .
v_call: TRBV7-9
j_call: TRBJ2-7
cdr3_aa: CASSPPSSYEQYF
cdr3_nt: TGTGCCAGCTCCCCTCCCAGCTCCTACGAGCAGTACTTC

d_call: .
clone_size: .
v_call: TRBV6-1
j_call: TRBJ2-7
cdr3_aa: CASRQVSEQYF
cdr3_nt: TGTGCCAGCAGGCAGGTGTCTGAGCAGTACTTC

d_call: TRBD2
clone_size: .
v_call: TRBV5-4
j_call: TRBJ2-3
cdr3_aa: CASSLALAGGSDTQYF
cdr3_nt: TGTGCCAGCAGCTTGGCTCTAGCGGGGGGATCGGATACGCAGTATTTT

d_call: TRBD1
clone_size: .
v_call: TRBV4-2
j_call: TRBJ2-7
cdr3_aa: CASSHKGQVVGDEQYF
cdr3_nt: TGTGCCAGCAGCCATAAGGGACAGGTGGTAGGTGACGAGCAGTACTTC

d_call: TRBD2
clone_size: .
v_call: TRBV5-1
j_call: TRBJ2-4
cdr3_aa: CASRREGGYIQYF
cdr3_nt: TGCGCCAGCAGACGGGAGGGAGGTTACATTCAGTACTTC

d_call: TRBD1
clone_size: .
v_call: TRBV11-2
j_call: TRBJ1-5
cdr3_aa: CASSLNRGQPQHF
cdr3_nt: TGTGCCAGCAGCTTAAACAGGGGGCAGCCCCAGCATTTT

d_call: TRBD1
clone_size: .
v_call: TRBV2
j_call: TRBJ2-3
cdr3_aa: CASSERTGGIDTQYF
cdr3_nt: TGTGCCAGCAGTGAAAGAACAGGGGGCATAGATACGCAGTATTTT

d_call: .
clone_size: .
v_call: TRBV6-1
j_call: TRBJ1-3
cdr3_aa: CASRYGNTIYF
cdr3_nt: TGTGCCAGCAGATATGGAAACACCATATATTTT

d_call: TRBD2
clone_size: few
v_call: TRBV5-4
j_call: TRBJ2-1
cdr3_aa: CASSPLAGGYGDEQFF
cdr3_nt: TGTGCCAGCAGCCCTCTAGCGGGAGGCTACGGGGATGAGCAGTTCTTC

d_call: TRBD2
clone_size: once
v_call: TRBV2
j_call: TRBJ2-3
cdr3_aa: CASKEPPGLAGGPSTDTQYF
cdr3_nt: TGTGCCAGCAAGGAACCGCCGGGACTAGCGGGAGGGCCTAGCACAGATACGCAGTATTTT